This T cell receptor (beta chain) was sequenced for a study of T cell clonotyping in hematopoietic cell transplantation. Broader study findings: Pathologically expanded recipient clonotypes increased progressively from day 30 to day 180 as diversity fell. Graft donor and pretransplant recipient Inverse Simpson Index values predicted broader posttransplant TCR diversity.

The time point: recipient sample about 28 days before transplant, after cytoreduction. Recipients were bled about 28 days pretransplant and at posttransplant days 30, 100, 180. Profiled with immunoSEQ multiplex PCR; TCRdb holds only in-frame clones, not every one. Seen here are tens of thousands of clones, 82% observed once, and the top ten hold 5.3%. CDR1 is SGDLS, CDR2 YYNGEE, per germline. The germline V and J ends were trimmed by 3 bases and 5 bases, with 17 bases remaining between them. The CDR3 is 15 amino acids. With regard to this clone: The target antigen is unknown.

This chain links TRBV9 with TRBJ2-5; unclear D gene. Here the sequenced sample was peripheral blood mononuclear cells, taken before stem cell transplant. The sequence came from a man aged 55 to 70 with myelodysplastic syndrome. Some clones in this sample may be carry-over from other donors' samples. CDR3 loop: CASSGTGSDGETQYF. CDR3 nucleotides: TGTGCCAGCAGCGGCACCGGGTCTGATGGGGAGACCCAGTACTTC. The complete variable domain, with remaining parts taken from reference TRBV9 and TRBJ2-5, reads DSGVTQTPKHLITATGQRVTLRCSPRSGDLSVYWYQQSLDQGLQFLIQYYNGEERAKGNILERFSAQQFPDLHSELNLSSLELGDSALYFCASSGTGSDGETQYFGPGTRLLVL.